This T cell receptor (beta chain) was found in a study of blood T cell repertoires in COVID-19. Across the whole study: PBMCs, B-cell-depleted T cells, or T cells provided the cDNA or gDNA that made up the material.

In germline, CDR1 is SGHDN, CDR2 FVKESK. The CDR3 is 13 residues long. V lost 4 bases, J lost 3 bases, and 9 bases lay in between. TCRdb keeps only in-frame clones here, not all; method: immunoSEQ multiplex PCR. This sample has about 88,000 clones, with around 90% found just once. The chain employs TRBV14 and TRBJ1-2; D gene ambiguous. This TCR derives from a male donor with acute or convalescent COVID-19. The specimen sequenced was peripheral blood. CDR3 coding DNA: TGTGCCAGCAGCCCCGACACTTACTATGGCTACACCTTC. Amino acid sequence: CASSPDTYYGYTF.